These T cell receptor beta chains were read from a single sample in a study of blood T cell repertoires in COVID-19. Sequenced by immunoSEQ multiplex PCR; TCRdb stores in-frame clones only, minus some. The table has a few hundred thousand clones, around 92% seen once. The sequenced material came from peripheral blood. The receptor source for this set is a woman aged 25 to 39 with COVID-19, enrolled during active disease. CDR3s include the opening cysteine and the closing phenylalanine or tryptophan. A D gene is named only where the DNA matches it firmly. Only some rows state a clone size, as once, few, many or a class for expanded clones.

V	J	size	D	CDR3	DNA
TRBV6-6	TRBJ1-1	-	-	CASRQSKADTEAFF	TGTGCCAGCAGACAAAGTAAGGCGGACACTGAAGCTTTCTTT
TRBV19	TRBJ2-5	-	TRBD1	CASSIPGQPQETQYF	TGTGCCAGTAGTATACCGGGACAGCCCCAAGAGACCCAGTACTTC
TRBV6-5	TRBJ1-2	-	-	CASNNNPRGYTF	TGTGCCAGCAACAACAACCCTAGGGGCTACACCTTC
TRBV5-4	TRBJ1-5	-	-	CASSSGPFEGNQPQHF	TGTGCCAGCAGCTCCGGTCCCTTTGAGGGCAATCAGCCCCAGCATTTT
TRBV11-2	TRBJ1-2	once	TRBD1	CASSILNRDRGGYTF	TGTGCCAGCAGCATACTAAACCGGGACAGGGGAGGCTACACCTTC
TRBV19	TRBJ2-1	-	TRBD2	CASSITAGAYNEQFF	TGTGCCAGTAGTATAACAGCGGGGGCTTACAATGAGCAGTTCTTC
TRBV7-9	TRBJ2-1	-	TRBD1	CASSLGDRGYNEQFF	TGTGCCAGCAGCTTAGGGGACAGGGGCTACAATGAGCAGTTCTTC
TRBV19	TRBJ2-6	few	-	CASSINEGSGANVLTF	TGTGCCAGTAGTATAAATGAGGGCTCTGGGGCCAACGTCCTGACTTTC
TRBV4-3	TRBJ1-1	-	-	CASSHQGRNTEAFF	TGCGCCAGCAGCCATCAGGGCCGGAACACTGAAGCTTTCTTT
TRBV4-1	TRBJ2-1	once	TRBD1	CASSHTGGNEQFF	TGCGCCAGCAGCCACACAGGGGGGAATGAGCAGTTCTTC
TRBV29-1	TRBJ1-1	-	TRBD1	CSVGGTGTNTEAFF	TGCAGCGTTGGGGGGACAGGAACGAACACTGAAGCTTTCTTT
TRBV12-3/TRBV12-4	TRBJ2-7	-	-	CASSLGQGYEQYF	TGTGCCAGCAGTTTGGGACAAGGGTACGAGCAGTACTTC
TRBV10-3	TRBJ2-5	once	TRBD2	CAISPGGEAQYF	TGTGCCATCAGTCCGGGGGGGGAGGCCCAGTACTTC
TRBV7-7	TRBJ2-1	-	TRBD1	CASSLGTPGQGYNEQFF	TGTGCTAGCAGCTTAGGGACCCCGGGACAGGGGTACAATGAGCAGTTCTTC
TRBV25-1	TRBJ2-1	-	TRBD2	CASSEYGGSGDEQFF	TGTGCCAGCAGTGAATATGGCGGGAGCGGAGATGAGCAGTTCTTC
TRBV19	TRBJ2-1	-	-	CASSMRVPNNEQFF	TGTGCCAGTAGTATGAGGGTACCAAACAATGAGCAGTTCTTC
TRBV2	TRBJ2-7	-	TRBD2	CASSEGWNGGSSYEQYF	TGTGCCAGCAGTGAAGGGTGGAACGGGGGGAGCTCCTACGAGCAGTACTTC
TRBV27	TRBJ2-2	-	-	CASTLFRGRQNTGELFF	TGTGCCAGCACCTTATTTAGAGGGAGACAGAACACCGGGGAGCTGTTTTTT
TRBV19	TRBJ2-5	-	-	CASRARFQETQYF	TGTGCCAGTAGAGCACGGTTCCAAGAGACCCAGTACTTC
TRBV25-1	TRBJ2-3	-	TRBD1	CASSEYSWGQGGTDTQYF	TGTGCCAGCAGTGAATATAGCTGGGGACAGGGAGGCACAGATACGCAGTATTTT
TRBV27	TRBJ1-5	-	TRBD1	CASSLYGDLTGGRNQPQHF	TGTGCCAGCAGTTTATATGGCGATTTGACAGGGGGCAGGAATCAGCCCCAGCATTTT
TRBV6-5	TRBJ1-1	-	-	CASSLNSGVRAFF	TGTGCCAGCAGTCTAAATTCGGGGGTGAGGGCTTTCTTT